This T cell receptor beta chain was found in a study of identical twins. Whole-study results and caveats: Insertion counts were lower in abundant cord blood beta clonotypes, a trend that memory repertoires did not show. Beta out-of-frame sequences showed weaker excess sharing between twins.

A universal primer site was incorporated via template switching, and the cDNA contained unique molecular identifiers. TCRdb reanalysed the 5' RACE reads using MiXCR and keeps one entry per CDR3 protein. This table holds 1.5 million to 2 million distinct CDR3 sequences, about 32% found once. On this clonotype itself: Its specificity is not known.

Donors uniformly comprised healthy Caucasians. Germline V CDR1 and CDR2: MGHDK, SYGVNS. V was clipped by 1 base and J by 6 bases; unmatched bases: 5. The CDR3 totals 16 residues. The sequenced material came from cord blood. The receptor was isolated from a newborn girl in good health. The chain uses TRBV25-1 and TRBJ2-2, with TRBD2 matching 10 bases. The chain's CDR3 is CASSESRLAGPGELFF. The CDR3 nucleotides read TGTGCCAGCAGTGAATCCCGACTAGCGGGTCCCGGGGAGCTGTTTTTT.